Presented here are 12 T cell receptor beta chains from one specimen sequenced in a study of T-cell memory formation after mild COVID-19 (dated by TCRdb to 2020 to 2022). Library prep was done by 5' RACE. The sample was run on an Illumina NovaSeq 6000. In-frame beta chains were kept once TCRdb had trimmed the public reads at Q25 with fastp and called clones with MiXCR. Every entry covers one CDR3 protein and lists the most common genes and DNA from its rows. The sample profile shows nearly 250,000 distinct CDR3 sequences; 15% to 17% of them were found once. Clones ranked in the top ten supply 2.1% of the sample. The specimen sequenced was PBMCs or a T cell subset sorted from them (not recorded which). These receptors originate from an adult woman who had mild COVID-19 (a few samples of this study predate the infection). The sample titles of this study are shuffled in the database, so cell type and time point are left out; the donor was told from shared clones.

The chain joins TRBV12-3 or TRBV12-4 to TRBJ2-7, with D possibly matching TRBD2 (6 bases). The CDR3 loop spans 16 amino acids. Trimming removed 6 bases at V and 6 bases at J, with 24 bases between. The CDR3 region is CASRTGGKRENSEQYF. As DNA, the CDR3 is TGTGCCAGCAGAACCGGAGGGAAACGGGAGAATTCCGAGCAGTACTTC.

The rearrangement links TRBV3-1 to TRBJ2-3, with TRBD2 identical over 8 bases. In germline, CDR1 is LGHDT, CDR2 YNNKEL (reference sequence). CDR3 length equals 15 residues. Losses at the gene ends were 3 bases for V and 2 bases for J; bases not matched to a gene: 4. For the CDR3, the DNA is TGTGCCAGCAGCCACCGTGGACTAGCCACAGATACGCAGTATTTT. It codes for CASSHRGLATDTQYF.

This clonotype was found a few times. The chain is built from TRBV19 and TRBJ1-5, with D unclear. Looked up from germline, CDR1 is LNHDA and CDR2 is SQIVND (reference sequence). The germline V and J ends were trimmed by 7 bases and 0 bases, with 16 bases remaining between them. The CDR3 loop spans 16 amino acids. CDR3 sequence: CASTPRSEYSNQPQHF. The CDR3 bases are TGTGCCAGTACCCCACGATCGGAGTATAGCAATCAGCCCCAGCATTTT.

This clonotype showed up just a few times. The chain employs TRBV7-2 and TRBJ1-1; weak D call: TRBD1 (5 bases). The CDR3 is made up of 14 amino acids. Trimming stripped 3 bases from V and 4 bases from J, with 12 bases between. Germline V gene lookup returns CDR1 SGHTA and CDR2 FQGNSA. This chain's CDR3 is CASSFQGKGTEAFF. The CDR3 DNA sequence: TGTGCCAGCAGCTTCCAGGGAAAGGGCACTGAAGCTTTCTTT.

The rearrangement links TRBV2 to TRBJ1-5; D may be TRBD1 (5 bases). V was pared by 0 bases and J by 4 bases, with 10 bases between. This CDR3 is 15 amino acids long. Germline-derived CDR1 and CDR2 are SNHLY and FYNNEI. CDR3 residues: CASSEAGRVNQPQHF. In nucleotides, the CDR3 is TGTGCCAGCAGTGAAGCGGGCAGGGTGAATCAGCCCCAGCATTTT.

This clonotype was seen only a few times. The J gene is TRBJ2-7, the V gene TRBV15, with a possible D match to TRBD1 (5 bases). Germline loops: CDR1 LNHNV, CDR2 YYDKDF (reference sequence). Trimming took 0 bases from V and 1 from J, leaving 7 bases between them. The CDR3 has 14 amino acids. DNA of the CDR3: TGTGCCACCAGCAGAGATCAGGGTTCCTACGAGCAGTACTTC. This encodes CATSRDQGSYEQYF.

This clonotype was seen just once. This chain links TRBV6-1 with TRBJ2-1; 10 bases match TRBD2. The germline CDR1 and CDR2 sequences are MNHNS and SASEGT. The CDR3 consists of 15 residues. Trimming at V came to 6 bases and at J to 9 bases, leaving 11 bases not matched to a gene. This CDR3 reads CASRLQLAGVAEQFF. In DNA form, the CDR3 reads TGTGCCAGCAGGTTGCAGCTAGCGGGAGTAGCTGAGCAGTTCTTC.

The sample holds a few counts of this clonotype. V is TRBV20-1 and J is TRBJ1-2, with D uncertain. V was trimmed by 6 bases and J by 8 bases, leaving 16 bases between them. The CDR3 consists of 12 residues. Looked up from germline, CDR1 is DFQATT and CDR2 is SNEGSKA (reference sequence). This CDR3 reads CSAPGRVSGYTF. The DNA of the CDR3 is TGCAGTGCCCCGGGGAGGGTTAGCGGCTACACCTTC.

This clonotype appeared a few times. This sequence joins TRBV20-1 and TRBJ1-2; no definite D call. The CDR3 spans 14 residues. Germline lookup yields CDR1 DFQATT and CDR2 SNEGSKA (reference sequence). The V and J ends lost 6 bases and 4 bases respectively, with 18 bases between them. The CDR3 spells CSAPAGRMSYGYTF. The DNA for the CDR3 is TGCAGTGCCCCGGCTGGACGGATGTCCTATGGCTACACCTTC.

The chain joins TRBV19 to TRBJ2-5; 8 bases match TRBD2. J was trimmed by 3 bases and V by 6 bases; bases with no gene match: 6. The germline gives CDR1 LNHDA, CDR2 SQIVND (reference sequence). This CDR3 region has 14 residues. The CDR3 is CASSLSGAEETQYF. DNA of the CDR3: TGTGCCAGTAGCCTTAGCGGGGCTGAAGAGACCCAGTACTTC.

The chain employs TRBV7-3 and TRBJ2-2, with TRBD1 as a possible D gene (6 bases). The CDR3 consists of 15 residues. Germline values: CDR1 SGHTA, CDR2 FQGTGA. Trimming left V 4 bases short and J 4 bases short, with 13 bases between. CDR3 sequence reads: CASSSQTRGTGELFF. The CDR3, as DNA: TGTGCCAGCAGCTCGCAGACCAGGGGCACCGGGGAGCTGTTTTTT.

This rearrangement joins TRBV24-1 to TRBJ2-1; TRBD2 matches 12 bases. Germline assignment: CDR1 KGHDR and CDR2 SFDVKD. The CDR3 is made up of 15 amino acids. V shed 9 bases, J shed 5 bases, and the junction held 7 bases outside the gene matches. As DNA, the CDR3 is TGTGCCACCGAAAAGACTAGCGGGGGAAACAATGAGCAGTTCTTC. It specifies CATEKTSGGNNEQFF.